A single sample is the source of the 9 T cell receptor beta chains below, sequenced in a study of lymphopenia after photon versus proton radiotherapy. The method was immunoSEQ multiplex PCR; TCRdb's version includes in-frame clones alone and lacks a portion of them. The sample includes tens of thousands of clones, about 87% of them seen just once. The specimen was peripheral blood, collected from a patient treated with proton-based radiotherapy. The receptors shown here come from a woman in her 70s with pancreatic cancer.

The chain has TRBV6-1 and TRBJ1-4; D gene ambiguous. CDR1 is MNHNS, CDR2 SASEGT, per germline. V was clipped by 5 bases and J by 3 bases, with 10 bases between them. The CDR3 runs to 14 residues. CDR3 amino acids: CASSFFLANEKLFF. CDR3 DNA: TGTGCCAGCAGTTTTTTTTTAGCTAATGAAAAACTGTTTTTT.

The chain recombines TRBV4-2 with TRBJ2-5, with D maybe TRBD1 (6 bases). CDR1 LGHNA and CDR2 YNFKEQ come from the germline V gene. V lost 4 bases, J lost 1 base, and 13 bases lay in between. The CDR3 spans 15 residues. CDR3 in DNA: TGTGCCAGCAGCCCCTTCAGCAGGGGCCAAGAGACCCAGTACTTC. This sequence encodes CASSPFSRGQETQYF.

This clone appeared once. This chain connects TRBV11-2 to TRBJ1-1; D gene uncertain. This CDR3 contains 13 residues. Germline V gives CDR1 SGHAT, CDR2 FQNNGV. Trimming pared 4 bases from V and 5 bases from J, leaving 11 bases between. This chain's CDR3 is CASSYRVGTEAFF. In nucleotides, the CDR3 is TGTGCCAGCAGCTATCGGGTGGGAACTGAAGCTTTCTTT.

V and J are TRBV5-4 and TRBJ2-1, with 13 positions matching TRBD2. Trimming removed 2 bases from V and 10 bases from J; junction bases left unmatched: 12. There are 17 residues in the CDR3. Germline-derived CDR1 and CDR2 are SGHNT and YYREEE (reference sequence). The CDR3 here is CASSFNPGTSGTGEQFF. The CDR3 DNA reads as TGTGCCAGCAGCTTTAATCCGGGGACTAGCGGGACGGGGGAGCAGTTCTTC.

The genes are TRBV7-9 and TRBJ1-1; possible D gene TRBD1, 5 bases. Trimming stripped 3 bases from V and 10 bases from J, with 15 bases between. Germline V lookup: CDR1 SEHNR, CDR2 FQNEAQ (reference sequence). The CDR3 covers 13 residues. The CDR3 is CASSLEGRGRAFF. In DNA form, the CDR3 reads TGTGCCAGCAGCTTGGAGGGGAGGGGTAGAGCTTTCTTT. Looking up the rest from reference TRBV7-9 and TRBJ1-1 gives the full variable domain: DTGVSQNPRHKITKRGQNVTFRCDPISEHNRLYWYRQTLGQGPEFLTYFQNEAQLEKSRLLSDRFSAERPKGSFSTLEIQRTEQGDSAMYLCASSLEGRGRAFFGQGTRLTVV.

This clone has more than one count but fewer than ten. This sequence joins TRBV2 and TRBJ1-2, with no clear D. CDR3 length: 12 amino acids. The germline V gene has CDR1 SNHLY and CDR2 FYNNEI. V was cut by 6 bases and J by 6 bases, with 11 bases left in between. CDR3 sequence: CASRVQPHGYTF. The CDR3 nucleotides read TGTGCCAGCAGAGTCCAACCCCATGGCTACACCTTC.

This clone was counted once. This chain links TRBV7-2 with TRBJ2-3, with 10 bases that match TRBD2. Germline V gives CDR1 SGHTA, CDR2 FQGNSA. With V trimmed by 1 base and J by 1 base, 8 bases remained unmatched. The CDR3 loop spans 18 amino acids. This CDR3 is CASSLEAAGGPGTDTQYF. For the CDR3, the DNA is TGTGCCAGCAGCTTAGAGGCAGCGGGAGGGCCTGGCACAGATACGCAGTATTTT.

The J gene is TRBJ1-5, the V gene TRBV19, with 7 nucleotides matching TRBD1. Germline V gene data show CDR1 as LNHDA and CDR2 as SQIVND (reference sequence). The ends lost 3 bases at V and 5 bases at J; junction bases unmatched: 1. The CDR3 sequence is 13 residues long. The CDR3 sequence: CASSIDRDQPQHF. The CDR3 DNA reads as TGTGCCAGTAGTATCGACAGGGATCAGCCCCAGCATTTT. Variable domain in full (rest from reference TRBV19 and TRBJ1-5): DGGITQSPKYLFRKEGQNVTLSCEQNLNHDAMYWYRQDPGQGLRLIYYSQIVNDFQKGDIAEGYSVSREKKESFPLTVTSAQKNPTAFYLCASSIDRDQPQHFGDGTRLSIL.

This sequence joins TRBV4-1 and TRBJ2-2, with D perhaps TRBD2 (6 bases). Germline V gene lookup returns CDR1 MGHRA and CDR2 YSYEKL. V lost 3 bases to trimming and J lost 2 bases, with 16 bases between them. The CDR3 length is 17 residues. The DNA of the CDR3 is TGCGCCAGCAGCCAGATAGGGACTGGCCGAAACACCGGGGAGCTGTTTTTT. It specifies CASSQIGTGRNTGELFF.